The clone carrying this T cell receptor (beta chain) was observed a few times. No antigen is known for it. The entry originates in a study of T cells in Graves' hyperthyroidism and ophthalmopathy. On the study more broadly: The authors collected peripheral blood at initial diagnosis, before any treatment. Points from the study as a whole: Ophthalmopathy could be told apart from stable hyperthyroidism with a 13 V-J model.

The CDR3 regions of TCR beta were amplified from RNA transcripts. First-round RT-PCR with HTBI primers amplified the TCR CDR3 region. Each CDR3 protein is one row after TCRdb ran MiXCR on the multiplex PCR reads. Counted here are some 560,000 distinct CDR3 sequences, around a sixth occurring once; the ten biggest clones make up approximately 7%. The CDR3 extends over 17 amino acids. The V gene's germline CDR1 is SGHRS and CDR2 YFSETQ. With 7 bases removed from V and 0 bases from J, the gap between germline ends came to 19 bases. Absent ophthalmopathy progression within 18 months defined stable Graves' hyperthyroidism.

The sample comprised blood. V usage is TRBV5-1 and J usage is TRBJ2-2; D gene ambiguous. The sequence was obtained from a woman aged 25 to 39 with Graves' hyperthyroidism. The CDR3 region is CASRLSVGAANTGELFF. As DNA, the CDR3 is TGCGCCAGCCGACTTTCGGTCGGAGCAGCGAACACCGGGGAGCTGTTTTTT.